Listed below are T cell receptor beta chains from one sample, sequenced in a study of blood T cell repertoires in COVID-19. Generated by immunoSEQ multiplex PCR, the TCRdb table keeps only in-frame clones and is missing some. The data contain under 70,000 clones, over 75% of them singletons. The sequencing input was peripheral blood. The origin of the receptors is a human donor in a cohort sampled during active COVID-19. Each CDR3 is given with its conserved first and last residue. Each record gives: clone size, V gene, CDR3 protein. Not all rows give a size; the values are once, few, many and, for expanded clones, a class.

once TRBV29-1 CSARGAGDEQYF
NA TRBV3-1/TRBV3-2 CASSLRTGGYTEAFF
NA TRBV5-5 CASSLAEGRFAPQHF
NA TRBV7-8 CASSFAASGRIGHEQYF
few TRBV19 CASPAGHGYEQYF
NA TRBV5-1 CASSEGDASYEQYF
NA TRBV28 CASLTGLAGGPAYNEQFF
NA TRBV6-5 CASSGTPDEAFF
NA TRBV21-1 CASTLQRASRDTGELFF
once TRBV7-6 CASSSRGLAGADTQYF
NA TRBV7-9 CASSLATGSTDTQYF
NA TRBV29-1 CSVEDTHDRTGLGPYEQYF
once TRBV19 CASSISWGPSYEQYF
once TRBV27 CASSSTGGLHLGYTF
once TRBV6-2/TRBV6-3 CASSPTGTPTNEKLFF
NA TRBV15 CATSQGHPTDTQYF
NA TRBV28 CASSFLQENQPQHF
NA TRBV6-6 CASSYRGPNTEAFF
NA TRBV18 CASSGQLNTEAFF
NA TRBV15 CAKVVAQETQYF
once TRBV6-6 CASASGGTSTDTQYF
NA TRBV4-2 CASSRTGANSPLHF
NA TRBV28 CASFSGTPSSGANVLTF
NA TRBV7-2 CASSLAGSGRGSSYEQYF
NA TRBV19 CASSTQGNSNQPQHF
NA TRBV19 CASSIQAAFLDYGYTF
NA TRBV5-6 CASSPPRGRETQYF
NA TRBV9 CASSPHSSGGPNEQFF
NA TRBV7-2 CASSLVFVGGTEAFF